This T cell receptor beta chain was sequenced in a study of blood T cells in healthy people across ages. This CDR3 contains 12 residues. CDR1 is SQVTM and CDR2 is ANQGSEA in the germline V gene. V dropped 3 bases and J dropped 15 bases, with 18 bases sitting between them. A second PCR of about 6 to 11 cycles used a sample-barcoded 5' primer and a J-beta primer mix. TCRdb reprocessed the 5' RACE reads with MiXCR, giving one entry per CDR3 protein. The repertoire holds about a million distinct CDR3 sequences, with roughly half as singletons. The chain uses TRBV29-1 and TRBJ2-1, with D tentatively TRBD1 (5 bases). Sequencing was done on a sample of blood. The receptor comes from a woman in her fifties or sixties in good health. The DNA of the CDR3 is TGCAGCGTTGAGGGGCGTTACCAGTCCCGGTTCTTC. Its protein is CSVEGRYQSRFF.